The next 22 T cell receptor beta chains were all read from a single sample in a study of blood T cell repertoires in COVID-19. Libraries were prepared by immunoSEQ multiplex PCR; TCRdb keeps only in-frame clonotypes and omits some of them. The sample lists some 200,000 clones, roughly four fifths occurring once. Input material: peripheral blood. The receptor source for this set is a middle-aged woman with acute or convalescent COVID-19.

V gene TRBV5-6 combines with J gene TRBJ2-2; 7 bases agree with TRBD2. The V gene end was trimmed by 7 bases and the J gene end by 3 bases; junction bases not matched to a gene: 9. The CDR3 loop spans 15 amino acids. CDR1 and CDR2 (germline): SGHDT, YYEEEE. The CDR3 spells CASGNGLVDTGELFF. The CDR3 DNA follows: TGTGCCAGCGGAAACGGACTAGTGGACACCGGGGAGCTGTTTTTT. The full variable domain, completed using reference TRBV5-6 and TRBJ2-2, is DAGVTQSPTHLIKTRGQQVTLRCSPKSGHDTVSWYQQALGQGPQFIFQYYEEEERQRGNFPDRFSGHQFPNYSSELNVNALLLGDSALYLCASGNGLVDTGELFFGEGSRLTVL.

This chain links TRBV7-9 with TRBJ1-1, with D hard to call. The CDR3 has 13 residues. Germline assignment: CDR1 SEHNR and CDR2 FQNEAQ (reference sequence). V lost 5 bases and J lost 6, with 13 bases in between. This CDR3 is CASSVGGPSEAFF. For the CDR3, the DNA is TGTGCCAGCAGCGTAGGCGGGCCCTCTGAAGCTTTCTTT. The whole variable domain, remainder taken from reference TRBV7-9 and TRBJ1-1, is DTGVSQNPRHKITKRGQNVTFRCDPISEHNRLYWYRQTLGQGPEFLTYFQNEAQLEKSRLLSDRFSAERPKGSFSTLEIQRTEQGDSAMYLCASSVGGPSEAFFGQGTRLTVV.

The chain links TRBV15 to TRBJ1-6; 10 bases are a match to TRBD1. V lost 8 bases and J lost 9; bases outside the gene matches: 4. This CDR3 has 13 residues. CDR1 and CDR2 (germline): LNHNV, YYDKDF (reference sequence). The CDR3 spells CATGWDRGSPLHF. CDR3 DNA: TGTGCCACCGGGTGGGACAGGGGTTCACCCCTCCACTTT.

The J gene is TRBJ1-1, the V gene TRBV6-5; D is possibly TRBD1 (5 bases). The germline V and J ends were trimmed by 0 bases and 4 bases, with 12 bases remaining between them. The CDR3 is 15 amino acids. Germline V gives CDR1 MNHEY, CDR2 SVGAGI. The CDR3 nucleotides read TGTGCCAGCAGTTACTCGAGCGGGGCGCGCACTGAAGCTTTCTTT. Translation: CASSYSSGARTEAFF.

The genes are TRBV19 and TRBJ2-3, with D perhaps matching TRBD2 (6 bases). The ends were cut back, 7 bases at V and 6 bases at J, with 17 bases in the middle. The length of the CDR3 is 14 residues. From germline, CDR1 is LNHDA and CDR2 SQIVND (reference sequence). The CDR3 spells CASTSRGTSDTQYF. The CDR3 bases are TGTGCCAGTACCTCCCGTGGGACTTCGGATACGCAGTATTTT. Full variable domain (remainder filled in from reference TRBV19 and TRBJ2-3): DGGITQSPKYLFRKEGQNVTLSCEQNLNHDAMYWYRQDPGQGLRLIYYSQIVNDFQKGDIAEGYSVSREKKESFPLTVTSAQKNPTAFYLCASTSRGTSDTQYFGPGTRLTVL.

The V gene is TRBV28, the J gene TRBJ2-7, with D possibly matching TRBD1 (5 bases). Germline values: CDR1 MDHEN, CDR2 SYDVKM. With 6 bases removed from V and 3 bases from J, the gap between germline ends came to 9 bases. The CDR3 covers 12 residues. CDR3 residues: CASRLTDYEQYF. The CDR3 DNA reads TGTGCCAGCAGGTTGACAGACTACGAGCAGTACTTC.

This clone was picked up one time. J is TRBJ1-2 and V is TRBV29-1; 7 nucleotides align to TRBD1. CDR3 size: 15 residues. Losses at the gene ends were 3 bases for V and 2 bases for J; bases not matched to a gene: 9. Per the germline V gene, CDR1 is SQVTM and CDR2 is ANQGSEA. The CDR3 is CSVDENRGLNYGYTF. CDR3 sequence (DNA): TGCAGCGTTGATGAGAACAGGGGCCTAAACTATGGCTACACCTTC.

The CDR3 nucleotides read TGTGCCAGTAGTCCCTACCCGACAGGGGGCCCTTACAATGAGCAGTTCTTC. It translates to CASSPYPTGGPYNEQFF. V and J are TRBV19 and TRBJ2-1, with TRBD1 matching over 10 bases. CDR1 and CDR2 from the germline V gene are LNHDA and SQIVND (reference sequence). With 5 bases clipped from V and 4 bases from J, the junction kept 11 bases outside the gene matches. The CDR3 has 17 residues.

The chain couples TRBV11-2 to TRBJ1-6; D remains unclear. The CDR3 consists of 15 residues. Germline assignment: CDR1 SGHAT and CDR2 FQNNGV. Trimming left V 3 bases short and J 7 bases short, with 13 bases between. CDR3 coding DNA: TGTGCCAGCAGCTTTCCGGGGTCAGGAAATTCACCCCTCCACTTT. Translating gives CASSFPGSGNSPLHF.

The J gene is TRBJ1-2, the V gene TRBV5-6, with D perhaps TRBD1 (5 bases). The V and J ends lost 0 bases and 8 bases respectively, with 14 bases between them. Germline V gives CDR1 SGHDT, CDR2 YYEEEE. The CDR3 loop spans 14 amino acids. The DNA of the CDR3 is TGTGCCAGCAGCTTGGTGCTAGGGGCCTGGGGCTACACCTTC. Protein sequence: CASSLVLGAWGYTF.

The rearrangement links TRBV6-5 to TRBJ2-7; D not certain. The V gene lost 7 bases and the J gene lost 3 bases, with 10 bases spanning the gap. This CDR3 has 12 residues. Germline CDR1 is MNHEY and CDR2 is SVGAGI. Here the CDR3 DNA reads TGTGCCAGCACCTCTCCAGTCTACGAGCAGTACTTC. Translating it yields CASTSPVYEQYF.

The chain joins TRBV7-8 to TRBJ1-6, with no clear D. Trimming removed 2 bases at V and 1 base at J, with 15 bases between. The CDR3 contains 18 residues. The germline V gene encodes CDR1 SGHVS and CDR2 FQNEAQ. This CDR3 is CASSLNGLTESYNSPLHF. The CDR3 DNA follows: TGTGCCAGCAGCTTAAACGGGTTGACGGAGTCCTATAATTCACCCCTCCACTTT.

The chain uses TRBV9 and TRBJ1-1, with 9 nucleotides matching TRBD1. The germline V gene has CDR1 SGDLS and CDR2 YYNGEE. After removal of 3 bases from V and 4 bases from J, the junction contained 7 bases not matched to a gene. CDR3 size: 15 residues. CDR3 sequence: CASSGGQGWITEAFF. The CDR3 nucleotides read TGTGCCAGCAGCGGGGGACAGGGATGGATCACTGAAGCTTTCTTT.

The chain has TRBV5-5 and TRBJ2-7; D possibly corresponds to TRBD1 (6 bases). Trimming stripped 2 bases from V and 0 bases from J, with 21 bases between. The CDR3 is 18 residues long. Per the germline V gene, CDR1 is SGHKS and CDR2 is YYEKEE (reference sequence). CDR3 sequence reads: CASSFSRLRQVNSYEQYF. CDR3 in DNA: TGTGCCAGCAGCTTTTCTCGTCTAAGACAGGTCAACTCCTACGAGCAGTACTTC.

The genes are TRBV7-9 and TRBJ1-6, with a weak D call TRBD1 (6 bases). This CDR3 is built from 15 residues. Germline CDR1 and CDR2: SEHNR and FQNEAQ (reference sequence). V lost 5 bases to trimming and J lost 10 bases, with 18 bases between them. The CDR3 here is CASSPMRGLGSPLHF. In DNA, the CDR3 is TGTGCCAGCAGCCCTATGCGGGGGCTTGGCTCACCCCTCCACTTT.

The gene calls are TRBV5-1 and TRBJ1-5, with unresolved D. CDR3 length: 15 residues. Germline V lookup: CDR1 SGHRS, CDR2 YFSETQ. V was trimmed by 3 bases and J by 4 bases, leaving 14 bases between them. Here the CDR3 reads CASSSDPGTNQPQHF. As DNA, the CDR3 is TGCGCCAGCAGCTCAGACCCAGGTACTAATCAGCCCCAGCATTTT.

The rearrangement links TRBV29-1 to TRBJ2-3, with 7 bases identical to TRBD1. The CDR3 is made up of 13 amino acids. The ends lost 7 bases at V and 1 base at J; junction bases unmatched: 5. CDR1 SQVTM and CDR2 ANQGSEA come from the germline V gene. The CDR3 protein is CSARGGRTDTQYF. Written as DNA, the CDR3 is TGCAGCGCCCGAGGGGGCCGCACAGATACGCAGTATTTT.

The V call is TRBV9, the J call TRBJ2-5; 12 bases fit TRBD2. Germline values: CDR1 SGDLS, CDR2 YYNGEE. The CDR3 runs 16 residues. Unmatched junction bases numbered 12, after V lost 7 bases and J lost 5 bases. The CDR3 DNA is TGTGCCAGCCTCGTAGGGCTAGCGGGGGGGGTGGAGACCCAGTACTTC. It yields the protein CASLVGLAGGVETQYF. Together with reference TRBV9 and TRBJ2-5, the CDR3 gives the full variable domain: DSGVTQTPKHLITATGQRVTLRCSPRSGDLSVYWYQQSLDQGLQFLIQYYNGEERAKGNILERFSAQQFPDLHSELNLSSLELGDSALYFCASLVGLAGGVETQYFGPGTRLLVL.

The chain joins TRBV2 to TRBJ1-4; D is unresolved. The V end was cut by 6 bases, the J end by 0 bases, with 8 bases between. The CDR3 length is 14 residues. Germline-derived CDR1 and CDR2 are SNHLY and FYNNEI. This chain's CDR3 is CASRSRSTNEKLFF. CDR3 in DNA: TGTGCCAGCAGATCCAGGTCAACTAATGAAAAACTGTTTTTT.

The chain combines TRBV5-4 with TRBJ2-7; possible D gene TRBD1, 6 bases. Germline V lookup: CDR1 SGHNT, CDR2 YYREEE (reference sequence). The V gene lost 1 base and the J gene lost 0 bases, with 11 bases spanning the gap. This CDR3 has 15 residues. This CDR3 reads CASSLTQGSSYEQYF. The DNA for the CDR3 is TGTGCCAGCAGCTTGACCCAGGGGAGCTCCTACGAGCAGTACTTC. Supplemented by reference TRBV5-4 and TRBJ2-7, the full variable domain reads ETGVTQSPTHLIKTRGQQVTLRCSSQSGHNTVSWYQQALGQGPQFIFQYYREEENGRGNFPPRFSGLQFPNYSSELNVNALELDDSALYLCASSLTQGSSYEQYFGPGTRLTVT.

This chain uses TRBV7-8 with TRBJ2-5, with 8 bases that match TRBD1. CDR3 length: 17 amino acids. V was pared by 2 bases and J by 0 bases, with 8 bases of the junction left unmatched. The germline CDR1 and CDR2 sequences are SGHVS and FQNEAQ. The CDR3 sequence is CASSLQQGGRYQETQYF. The CDR3 bases are TGTGCCAGCAGCTTACAACAGGGGGGTCGATACCAAGAGACCCAGTACTTC.

The chain combines TRBV7-9 with TRBJ2-1, with TRBD2 identical over 8 bases. CDR3 length: 16 residues. J was trimmed by 0 bases and V by 7 bases; bases with no gene match: 8. Germline V gives CDR1 SEHNR, CDR2 FQNEAQ (reference sequence). This CDR3 is CASNREGLASYNEQFF. Written as DNA, the CDR3 is TGTGCCAGCAACCGAGAAGGACTAGCCTCCTACAATGAGCAGTTCTTC.